These T cell receptor beta chains were read from a single sample in a study of T-cell memory formation after mild COVID-19. TCRdb reanalysed the 5' RACE reads using MiXCR and keeps one entry per CDR3 protein. In the table there are roughly 560,000 distinct CDR3 sequences, roughly 21% of which are singletons. The material sequenced was PBMCs or a T cell subset sorted from them (not recorded which). These TCRs come from an adult woman who had mild COVID-19 (a few samples of this study predate the infection). Cell type and time point are not known. Each CDR3 is given with its conserved first and last residue. Each record gives: V gene, D gene, J gene, clone size, CDR3 DNA, CDR3 protein. A D gene is named only where the DNA matches it firmly. The size entry is marked missing in some rows and otherwise reads once, few, many or a size class.

v_call: TRBV24-1
d_call: .
j_call: TRBJ2-7
clone_size: few
cdr3_nt: TGTGCCACCAGCCAAAGGGGATTCTACGAGCAGTACTTC
cdr3_aa: CATSQRGFYEQYF

v_call: TRBV12-3/TRBV12-4
d_call: .
j_call: TRBJ1-6
clone_size: few
cdr3_nt: TGTGCCAGCAGCAAAGAAGGGGTAGTTGGTAATTCACCCCTCCACTTT
cdr3_aa: CASSKEGVVGNSPLHF

v_call: TRBV2
d_call: TRBD1
j_call: TRBJ2-5
clone_size: .
cdr3_nt: TGTGCCAGCACCCCAGACAGGGTGTCCCGGAAGACCCAGTACTTC
cdr3_aa: CASTPDRVSRKTQYF

v_call: TRBV6-6
d_call: TRBD1
j_call: TRBJ2-4
clone_size: .
cdr3_nt: TGTGCCAGCAGGTCTCCGGGACAGCATTCCAAAAACATTCAGTACTTC
cdr3_aa: CASRSPGQHSKNIQYF

v_call: TRBV2
d_call: .
j_call: TRBJ2-1
clone_size: .
cdr3_nt: TGTGCCAGCAGTGATCAGCCAGACAATGAGCAGTTCTTC
cdr3_aa: CASSDQPDNEQFF

v_call: TRBV4-1
d_call: .
j_call: TRBJ1-1
clone_size: .
cdr3_nt: TGCGCCAGCAGCCAAGCCCACGGGAACACTGAAGCTTTCTTT
cdr3_aa: CASSQAHGNTEAFF

v_call: TRBV19
d_call: TRBD2
j_call: TRBJ2-4
clone_size: .
cdr3_nt: TGTGCCAGTAGTTCAACTAGCGGGGGACTTCAGTACTTC
cdr3_aa: CASSSTSGGLQYF

v_call: TRBV7-9
d_call: TRBD1
j_call: TRBJ2-5
clone_size: few
cdr3_nt: TGTGCCAGCAGCTTACCCTCCGATGCGCAGCATGGACAGGGGGTTTCAGAGACCCAGTACTTC
cdr3_aa: CASSLPSDAQHGQGVSETQYF

v_call: TRBV5-4
d_call: TRBD2
j_call: TRBJ2-2
clone_size: few
cdr3_nt: TGTGCCAGCAGCTTGCCGCGGGGGGCCGATACCGGGGAGCTGTTTTTT
cdr3_aa: CASSLPRGADTGELFF

v_call: TRBV28
d_call: TRBD2
j_call: TRBJ2-7
clone_size: .
cdr3_nt: TGTGCCAGCAGCTGGACTAGGTTATTTTACGAGCAGTACTTC
cdr3_aa: CASSWTRLFYEQYF

v_call: TRBV4-1
d_call: TRBD1
j_call: TRBJ1-3
clone_size: .
cdr3_nt: TGCGCCAGCAGCCAAACGTTGACAGGGGGAAAAAACACCATATATTTT
cdr3_aa: CASSQTLTGGKNTIYF

v_call: TRBV19
d_call: .
j_call: TRBJ1-5
clone_size: .
cdr3_nt: TGTGCCAGTAGTAGAGGATATGACAATCAGCCCCAGCATTTT
cdr3_aa: CASSRGYDNQPQHF

v_call: TRBV5-1
d_call: TRBD1
j_call: TRBJ2-1
clone_size: .
cdr3_nt: TGCGCCAGCAGCCGTGCGGGACAGGGACGACCGGGCTGGGACAATGAGCAGTTCTTC
cdr3_aa: CASSRAGQGRPGWDNEQFF

v_call: TRBV11-2
d_call: .
j_call: TRBJ1-4
clone_size: .
cdr3_nt: TGTGCCAGCAGCCGACAGATTTCTAATGAAAAACTGTTTTTT
cdr3_aa: CASSRQISNEKLFF

v_call: TRBV10-3
d_call: .
j_call: TRBJ2-7
clone_size: .
cdr3_nt: TGTGCCATCAGTGAGTCCAAAACACTTATCGGGCAGTACTTC
cdr3_aa: CAISESKTLIGQYF

v_call: TRBV7-2
d_call: .
j_call: TRBJ1-5
clone_size: few
cdr3_nt: TGTGCCAGCAGCTTTGGGCACCTCCTTCGGAATCAGCCCCAGCATTTT
cdr3_aa: CASSFGHLLRNQPQHF

v_call: TRBV5-1
d_call: .
j_call: TRBJ2-7
clone_size: .
cdr3_nt: TGCGCCAGCAGCCTAGGACTCCCAGGGCACTACGAGCAGTACTTC
cdr3_aa: CASSLGLPGHYEQYF

v_call: TRBV5-6
d_call: .
j_call: TRBJ2-5
clone_size: .
cdr3_nt: TGTGCCAGCAGCCGGGGAAGGGGGGCTGCTCTTCTGGAGACCCAGTACTTC
cdr3_aa: CASSRGRGAALLETQYF

v_call: TRBV2
d_call: .
j_call: TRBJ2-7
clone_size: few
cdr3_nt: TGTGCCAGCAGAGATCCCGCAGGCTTCTACGAGCAGTACTTC
cdr3_aa: CASRDPAGFYEQYF

v_call: TRBV10-3
d_call: .
j_call: TRBJ1-1
clone_size: .
cdr3_nt: TGTGCCACCGCCACCATGAACACTGAAGCTTTCTTT
cdr3_aa: CATATMNTEAFF

v_call: TRBV5-5
d_call: .
j_call: TRBJ1-1
clone_size: .
cdr3_nt: TGTGCCAGCAGCTTTGCCCCGAACACTGAAGCTTTCTTT
cdr3_aa: CASSFAPNTEAFF

v_call: TRBV30
d_call: TRBD1
j_call: TRBJ1-1
clone_size: .
cdr3_nt: TGTGCCTGGAGTGCCGGGACAGGGGACCCTGAAGCTTTCTTT
cdr3_aa: CAWSAGTGDPEAFF

v_call: TRBV7-2
d_call: TRBD2
j_call: TRBJ2-2
clone_size: few
cdr3_nt: TGTGCCAGCAGCTCAAGCGGGAGGGCCCTCGGGGAGCTGTTTTTT
cdr3_aa: CASSSSGRALGELFF